Described below is a single T cell receptor beta chain sequence and its context. Antigen: not known. The source of the sample is a study of OX40 agonist ivuxolimab in advanced cancers. Study as a whole: At doses from 0.01 to 10 mg/kg, patients were given intravenous ivuxolimab every 2 weeks. The dose-escalation cohort had hepatocellular carcinoma, melanoma, renal cell or head and neck cancer.

TCRdb's copy holds only in-frame clones and misses some; the assay was immunoSEQ multiplex PCR. The sample shows about 63,000 clones, over 75% of them seen only once. Findings and caveats of the study: Low normalized T-cell clonal expansion was also seen in some nonresponders.

The sequence was collected from an adult with an advanced solid tumor such as melanoma, head and neck, liver or kidney cancer. The material sequenced was CD4+ or CD8+ T cells sorted from blood, taken in a trial of the OX40 agonist ivuxolimab.

The CDR3 DNA follows: TGTGCCATCAGTGACCGCGGGGGGTTCTACGAGCAGTACTTC. It yields the protein CAISDRGGFYEQYF. The chain is built from TRBV10-3 and TRBJ2-7, with TRBD2 matching over 8 bases. The germline CDR1 and CDR2 sequences are ENHRY and SYGVKD. CDR3 length equals 14 residues. The V gene end was trimmed by 3 bases and the J gene end by 3 bases; junction bases not matched to a gene: 4.